These T cell receptor beta chains were read from a single sample in a study of T-cell reconstitution after alpha-beta-depleted transplantation in children. TCRdb reanalysed the PCR reads using MiXCR and keeps one entry per CDR3 protein. The sample has about 460,000 distinct CDR3 sequences, roughly an eighth seen once. The sequencing here drew on PBMCs from the stem cell graft donor, taken from the stem cell graft. These receptor sequences come from a human donor who donated a stem cell graft to a child with combined immunodeficiency. CDR3s include the opening cysteine and the closing phenylalanine or tryptophan. The D gene is left open where the match is weak. Clone size appears in some rows only: once, few, many, or a class for an expanded clone.

TRBJ2-1	few	TRBD1	TRBV29-1	CSGRTGLYEDNEQFF	TGCAGCGGGAGGACAGGCCTTTATGAAGACAATGAGCAGTTCTTC
TRBJ2-3	many	-	TRBV2	CASSTGRTDTQYF	TGTGCCAGCTCTACGGGGCGGACAGATACGCAGTATTTT
TRBJ2-3	many	-	TRBV7-9	CASSFSLTLASTDTQYF	TGTGCCAGCAGCTTTTCCTTGACGCTAGCGTCAACAGATACGCAGTATTTT
TRBJ1-4	-	-	TRBV24-1	CATSGSSNEKLFF	TGTGCCACCAGTGGCTCCAGTAATGAAAAACTGTTTTTT
TRBJ2-5	many	-	TRBV18	CASSPGVQETQYF	TGTGCCAGCTCACCAGGGGTTCAAGAGACCCAGTACTTC
TRBJ2-1	-	-	TRBV29-1	CSVGRRGDRHNEQFF	TGCAGCGTTGGTCGTAGAGGGGATCGACACAATGAGCAGTTCTTC
TRBJ2-3	few	TRBD1	TRBV6-1	CASSAGTVPSTDTQYF	TGTGCCAGCAGTGCTGGGACAGTCCCTAGCACAGATACGCAGTATTTT
TRBJ2-7	-	TRBD2	TRBV7-2	CASTRLAGMYEQYF	TGTGCCAGCACCAGACTAGCGGGAATGTACGAGCAGTACTTC
TRBJ2-5	few	-	TRBV6-1	CASSGTRGGTTQYF	TGTGCCAGCAGTGGGACCAGGGGGGGTACGACCCAGTACTTC
TRBJ2-7	many	-	TRBV7-2	CASSQRALGYEQYF	TGTGCCAGCAGTCAAAGGGCCCTAGGGTACGAGCAGTACTTC
TRBJ1-2	many	-	TRBV6-5	CASSYSQGWGDGYTF	TGTGCCAGCAGTTACTCCCAGGGCTGGGGCGATGGCTACACCTTC
TRBJ2-5	-	-	TRBV7-3	CASSPGGETQETQYF	TGTGCCAGCAGCCCCGGGGGAGAGACCCAAGAGACCCAGTACTTC
TRBJ2-3	many	-	TRBV12-3/TRBV12-4	CASSPYPLAPPQYF	TGTGCCAGCAGTCCGTATCCCTTGGCCCCCCCGCAGTATTTT
TRBJ2-2	many	-	TRBV6-2/TRBV6-3	CASSSTSPESGELFF	TGTGCCAGCAGTTCGACTAGTCCCGAATCCGGGGAGCTGTTTTTT
TRBJ2-3	many	TRBD1	TRBV12-3/TRBV12-4	CASSLADRGSTDTQYF	TGTGCCAGCAGTTTAGCGGACAGGGGAAGCACAGATACGCAGTATTTT
TRBJ1-5	few	TRBD1	TRBV20-1	CSALTGTGGWSNQPQHF	TGCAGTGCTTTAACCGGGACAGGGGGCTGGAGCAATCAGCCCCAGCATTTT
TRBJ2-3	few	-	TRBV7-2	CASSLLIGSTDTQYF	TGTGCCAGCAGCTTATTGATAGGCAGCACAGATACGCAGTATTTT
TRBJ2-7	few	TRBD1	TRBV18	CASSPGQDTYEQYF	TGTGCCAGCTCACCGGGACAGGATACCTACGAGCAGTACTTC
TRBJ2-5	once	TRBD2	TRBV7-8	CASSLATSGGFRTQYF	TGTGCCAGCAGCTTAGCCACTAGCGGGGGTTTTAGGACCCAGTACTTC
TRBJ1-4	few	-	TRBV4-3	CASSQSGPGEKLFF	TGCGCCAGCAGCCAATCGGGGCCTGGGGAAAAACTGTTTTTT
TRBJ2-1	few	TRBD1	TRBV20-1	CSARDPTGIKDEQFF	TGCAGTGCTAGAGACCCGACAGGGATTAAGGATGAGCAGTTCTTC
TRBJ2-3	few	-	TRBV5-5	CASSLDWRDSDTQYF	TGTGCCAGCAGCCTCGACTGGCGCGATTCAGATACGCAGTATTTT
TRBJ1-2	-	-	TRBV6-5	CASSSTNYGHTF	TGTGCCAGCAGTTCTACTAATTATGGCCACACCTTC
TRBJ2-7	many	-	TRBV7-3	CASSLKENYEQYF	TGTGCCAGCAGCTTAAAGGAGAACTACGAGCAGTACTTC
TRBJ1-2	-	-	TRBV10-3	CAISESSRGPYGYTF	TGTGCCATCAGTGAGTCGAGTAGGGGCCCCTATGGCTACACCTTC
TRBJ2-1	-	TRBD2	TRBV11-1	CASSPAITSGGASYNEQFF	TGTGCCAGCAGCCCAGCGATTACTAGCGGCGGCGCCTCCTACAATGAGCAGTTCTTC
TRBJ2-3	few	TRBD1	TRBV24-1	CATSDDRGHTDTQYF	TGTGCCACCAGTGATGACAGGGGGCACACAGATACGCAGTATTTT
TRBJ2-5	-	-	TRBV5-1	CASPSVVETQYF	TGCGCCAGCCCTAGCGTGGTGGAGACCCAGTACTTC
TRBJ2-1	-	-	TRBV20-1	CSASVIEQFF	TGCAGTGCTAGCGTTATTGAGCAGTTCTTC